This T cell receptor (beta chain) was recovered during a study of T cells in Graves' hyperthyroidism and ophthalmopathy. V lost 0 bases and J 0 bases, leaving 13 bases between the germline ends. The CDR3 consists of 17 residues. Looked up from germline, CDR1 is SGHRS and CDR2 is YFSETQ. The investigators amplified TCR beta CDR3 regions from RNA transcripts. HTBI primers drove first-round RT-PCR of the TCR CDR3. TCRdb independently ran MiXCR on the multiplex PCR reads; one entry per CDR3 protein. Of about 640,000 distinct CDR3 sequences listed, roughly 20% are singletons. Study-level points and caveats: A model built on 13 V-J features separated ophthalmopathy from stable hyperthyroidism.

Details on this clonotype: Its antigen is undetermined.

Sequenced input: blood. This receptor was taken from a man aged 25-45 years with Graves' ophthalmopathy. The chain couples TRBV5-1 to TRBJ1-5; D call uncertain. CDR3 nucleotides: TGCGCCAGCAGCTTGGGAGTAACCGGGTCTAGCAATCAGCCCCAGCATTTT. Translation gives CASSLGVTGSSNQPQHF.